The 29 T cell receptor beta chains in this list originate from one sample, sequenced in a study of vaccination effects on CD4 cells after COVID-19. Their cognate antigens are unknown. The ViraFEST assay expanded antigen-specific CD4+ T cells with viral peptide pools before sequencing. When less than 11 days of culture had elapsed, CD4+ T cells were isolated. Convalescent patients had PCR-confirmed SARS-CoV-2 infection between March and December 2020. Data came from immunoSEQ multiplex PCR; TCRdb stores just in-frame clones and leaves some out. The sample records around 46,000 clones, about three quarters being singletons. The sequences come from CD4+ T cells from PBMCs cultured with a peptide pool, collected before COVID-19 vaccination. These receptors all come from a human donor who had a prior SARS-CoV-2 infection.

This rearrangement joins TRBV3-1 (or the pseudogene TRBV3-2) to TRBJ2-7, with TRBD1 as a possible D gene (5 bases). CDR3 length: 19 residues. Germline V lookup: CDR1 LGHDT, CDR2 YNNKEL (reference sequence). Trimming took 2 bases from V and 1 from J, leaving 24 bases between them. CDR3 loop: CASSQRTHQIGGLSYEQYF. CDR3 DNA sequence: TGTGCCAGCAGCCAAAGGACACATCAAATCGGCGGATTATCCTACGAGCAGTACTTC.

The chain carries TRBV6-1 and TRBJ2-1; D unresolved. Germline V gene data show CDR1 as MNHNS and CDR2 as SASEGT. V gave up 3 bases and J gave up 2 bases, with 11 bases separating them. The CDR3 is 15 amino acids. The CDR3 sequence: CASSDTIRTYNEQFF. CDR3 sequence (DNA): TGTGCCAGCAGTGACACTATACGCACCTACAATGAGCAGTTCTTC.

This clone was detected only once. This chain links TRBV18 with TRBJ2-5; 14 nucleotides line up with TRBD2. Germline lookup yields CDR1 KGHSH and CDR2 LQKENI. This CDR3 comprises 17 residues. With V trimmed by 5 bases and J by 4 bases, 9 bases remained unmatched. CDR3 region: CASSAGLAGAAGETQYF. DNA for the CDR3: TGTGCCAGCTCAGCGGGACTAGCGGGGGCCGCGGGAGAGACCCAGTACTTC.

The chain links TRBV12-5 to TRBJ1-4; 10 bases agree with TRBD1. Trimming cost V 5 bases and J 6 bases; bases outside gene matches: 6. The length of the CDR3 is 15 residues. CDR1 is LGHNT and CDR2 is FRNRAP in the germline V gene. The CDR3 reads CASGTRTGGDEKLFF. The CDR3 nucleotides read TGTGCTAGTGGTACCCGGACAGGGGGTGATGAAAAACTGTTTTTT.

This chain connects TRBV18 to TRBJ2-1, with TRBD2 as a possible D gene (6 bases). CDR1 is KGHSH and CDR2 is LQKENI in the germline V gene. The CDR3 loop spans 16 amino acids. V shed 6 bases and J shed 0 bases, with 15 bases lying between them. This CDR3 reads CASSLLAPSSYNEQFF. For the CDR3, the DNA is TGTGCCAGCTCCCTCCTAGCGCCCAGCTCCTACAATGAGCAGTTCTTC.

The V call is TRBV19, the J call TRBJ1-1; D is uncertain. Trimming left V 4 bases short and J 0 bases short, with 24 bases between. Germline CDR1 is LNHDA and CDR2 is SQIVND (reference sequence). The CDR3 extends over 19 amino acids. CDR3 nucleotide sequence: TGTGCCAGTAGTACCGCCTGGGCCGGCAGGAAATTTGTGAACACTGAAGCTTTCTTT. It specifies CASSTAWAGRKFVNTEAFF.

This chain joins TRBV2 and TRBJ2-7; either TRBD1 or TRBD2 may supply D (5 bases each). Germline V gives CDR1 SNHLY, CDR2 FYNNEI. The CDR3 spans 15 residues. V lost 6 bases and J lost 8, with 23 bases in between. This chain's CDR3 is CASSPNGGVGGQQYF. For the CDR3, the DNA is TGTGCCAGCAGCCCTAATGGGGGTGTAGGCGGACAGCAGTACTTC.

V gene TRBV5-1 combines with J gene TRBJ2-2; 7 bases are shared with TRBD1. J was trimmed by 2 bases and V by 5 bases; bases with no gene match: 9. Germline V gene lookup returns CDR1 SGHRS and CDR2 YFSETQ. The CDR3 spans 16 residues. For the CDR3, the DNA is TGCGCCAGCAGTTTACCGGGACAGAGCAACACCGGGGAGCTGTTTTTT. Its translation is CASSLPGQSNTGELFF.

The chain combines TRBV7-2 with TRBJ1-5, with 7 bases fitting TRBD1. The ends lost 3 bases at V and 4 bases at J; junction bases unmatched: 6. Germline CDR1 is SGHTA and CDR2 is FQGNSA. This CDR3 spans 15 amino acids. The CDR3 DNA sequence: TGTGCCAGCAGCTTTGGGACACAGGGGAATCAGCCCCAGCATTTT. It yields the protein CASSFGTQGNQPQHF.

V is TRBV18 and J is TRBJ1-2, with TRBD1 matching 7 bases. The V and J ends lost 0 bases and 3 bases, in that order; junction bases with no gene match: 7. Germline CDR1 and CDR2: KGHSH and LQKENI. CDR3 length: 16 amino acids. The CDR3 sequence: CASSPPVKGTDYGYTF. The DNA for the CDR3 is TGTGCCAGCTCACCACCCGTGAAAGGGACAGACTATGGCTACACCTTC.

The rearrangement uses TRBV27 and TRBJ1-1; 9 nucleotides line up with TRBD1. This CDR3 spans 15 amino acids. The V and J ends lost 5 bases and 4 bases, in that order; junction bases with no gene match: 8. Germline V gene lookup returns CDR1 MNHEY and CDR2 SMNVEV (reference sequence). DNA for the CDR3: TGTGCCAGCAGTCCTATGTGGGACAGGGCCACTGAAGCTTTCTTT. It is translated as CASSPMWDRATEAFF.

CDR3 DNA: TGCGCCAGCAGCTTATGGACTAGCGGGGGGGCCAATGAGCAGTTCTTC. It codes for CASSLWTSGGANEQFF. V and J are TRBV5-1 and TRBJ2-1, with 15 bases lining up with TRBD2. CDR1 is SGHRS and CDR2 is YFSETQ in the germline V gene. CDR3 length equals 16 residues. Trimming took 2 bases from V and 6 from J; bases not matched to a gene: 3.

This rearrangement joins TRBV5-5 to TRBJ1-6, with TRBD1 as a possible D gene (5 bases). Germline V gene lookup returns CDR1 SGHKS and CDR2 YYEKEE (reference sequence). Between the trimmed V and J ends, which lost 4 bases and 8 bases, there was a span of 19 bases. CDR3 length: 16 amino acids. CDR3 residues: CASSLIAQGPYSPLHF. The CDR3 DNA sequence: TGTGCCAGCAGCCTCATCGCTCAGGGTCCCTATTCACCCCTCCACTTT.

The chain joins TRBV24-1 to TRBJ2-5; either TRBD1 or TRBD2 may fit D (5 bases each). The germline CDR1 and CDR2 sequences are KGHDR and SFDVKD. Trimming removed 3 bases from V and 0 bases from J, with 13 bases in between. This CDR3 contains 16 residues. This CDR3 reads CATSDPSGTDQETQYF. The CDR3 nucleotides read TGTGCCACCAGTGATCCCTCCGGGACCGACCAAGAGACCCAGTACTTC.

The chain has TRBV5-1 and TRBJ2-5, with 7 nucleotides matching TRBD1. J gave up 0 bases and V 1 base, and 3 bases lay outside the gene matches. Germline-derived CDR1 and CDR2 are SGHRS and YFSETQ. This CDR3 has 15 residues. The CDR3 nucleotides read TGCGCCAGCAGCTTGATGGGGACAGACCAAGAGACCCAGTACTTC. Protein product: CASSLMGTDQETQYF.

The gene calls are TRBV7-3 and TRBJ2-1; 7 bases fit TRBD1. This CDR3 region has 14 residues. V was clipped by 5 bases and J by 8 bases; unmatched bases: 9. Germline CDR1 SGHTA, CDR2 FQGTGA. CDR3 sequence: CASSRTGVGDEQFF. CDR3 bases: TGTGCCAGCAGCCGAACAGGGGTCGGGGATGAGCAGTTCTTC.

This clone has just a few counts. The chain joins TRBV6-5 to TRBJ1-1; D is unresolved. The CDR3 covers 12 residues. Germline V lookup: CDR1 MNHEY, CDR2 SVGAGI. V was clipped by 5 bases and J by 8 bases, with 12 bases between them. The CDR3 protein is CASSLNGREAFF. In DNA form, the CDR3 reads TGTGCCAGCAGTCTAAATGGACGGGAAGCTTTCTTT.

This chain connects TRBV9 to TRBJ2-3; D could derive from TRBD1 or TRBD2 (6 bases each). V was clipped by 4 bases and J by 4 bases, with 10 bases between them. Per the germline V gene, CDR1 is SGDLS and CDR2 is YYNGEE. This CDR3 is built from 13 residues. The CDR3 loop is CASSRGPADTQYF. CDR3 sequence (DNA): TGTGCCAGCAGCCGGGGGCCGGCAGATACGCAGTATTTT.

Only a few counts were recorded for this clone. The chain uses TRBV12-3 or TRBV12-4 and TRBJ1-1; D may be TRBD1 (6 bases). V gave up 6 bases and J gave up 3 bases, with 11 bases separating them. The CDR3 consists of 13 residues. The CDR3 nucleotides are TGTGCCAGCAGCCCTACAGGGTACACTGAAGCTTTCTTT. Amino acids: CASSPTGYTEAFF.

V is TRBV6-5 and J is TRBJ1-1; D might be TRBD1 (6 bases). The CDR3 is 11 amino acids. Trimming left V 6 bases short and J 8 bases short, with 10 bases between. CDR1 is MNHEY, CDR2 SVGAGI, per germline. This CDR3 reads CASSQTGEAFF. In DNA, the CDR3 is TGTGCCAGCAGCCAAACAGGGGAAGCTTTCTTT.

In this sample, this clone turned up once. The CDR3 DNA sequence: TGTGCCAGCAGCTGGGTAGACAGACCTTTCTATGGCTACACCTTC. Protein product: CASSWVDRPFYGYTF. The rearrangement links TRBV5-6 to TRBJ1-2; D might be TRBD1 (5 bases). Deletions cut 3 bases from V and 4 bases from J, with 16 bases between. This CDR3 spans 15 amino acids. CDR1 and CDR2 from the germline V gene are SGHDT and YYEEEE.

The V gene is TRBV6-6, the J gene TRBJ1-6, with D perhaps matching TRBD1 (5 bases). The V end lost 7 bases, the J end lost 9 bases, and 19 bases lay between the germline ends. The CDR3 extends over 15 amino acids. CDR1 and CDR2 from the germline V gene are MNHNY and SVGAGI (reference sequence). This CDR3 is CASNPRVGVSSPLHF. Written as DNA, the CDR3 is TGTGCCAGCAACCCACGGGTAGGGGTTAGTTCACCCCTCCACTTT.

This chain links TRBV3-1 (or the pseudogene TRBV3-2) with TRBJ2-1; 14 bases agree with TRBD2. CDR3 length: 19 amino acids. Trimming took 0 bases from V and 8 from J; bases not matched to a gene: 12. The V gene's germline CDR1 is LGHDT and CDR2 YNNKEL (reference sequence). This CDR3 reads CASSQDLAWTSGGPHEQFF. CDR3 sequence (DNA): TGTGCCAGCAGCCAAGATCTTGCTTGGACTAGCGGGGGGCCCCATGAGCAGTTCTTC.

The V call is TRBV2, the J call TRBJ2-5; 9 positions match TRBD2. This CDR3 has 15 residues. The V segment lost 5 bases and the J segment 4 bases; nucleotides outside the gene matches: 8. Germline V gives CDR1 SNHLY, CDR2 FYNNEI. This chain's CDR3 is CASSPTQTSGETQYF. CDR3 nucleotides: TGTGCCAGCAGTCCCACCCAGACTAGCGGAGAGACCCAGTACTTC.

This clone was counted a few times. This rearrangement joins TRBV18 to TRBJ1-2; 11 bases are shared with TRBD1. V was clipped by 1 base and J by 7 bases; unmatched bases: 5. Germline CDR1 and CDR2: KGHSH and LQKENI. The CDR3 loop spans 15 amino acids. The CDR3 bases are TGTGCCAGCTCACCACGGACAGGGGGCGTAGGTGGCTACACCTTC. Its protein is CASSPRTGGVGGYTF.

This clone turned up a few times. This rearrangement joins TRBV3-1 (or the pseudogene TRBV3-2) to TRBJ1-6; D is perhaps TRBD1 (6 bases). CDR1 and CDR2 from the germline V gene are LGHDT and YNNKEL (reference sequence). The CDR3 is made up of 12 amino acids. V dropped 3 bases and J dropped 13 bases, with 10 bases sitting between them. The CDR3 reads CASSHAGAPLHF. The CDR3 coding sequence is TGTGCCAGCAGCCACGCGGGGGCCCCCCTCCACTTT.

The chain recombines TRBV6-5 with TRBJ2-1; TRBD2 matches 14 bases. CDR1 and CDR2 from the germline V gene are MNHEY and SVGAGI. Trimming removed 4 bases from V and 6 bases from J; junction bases left unmatched: 2. CDR3 length: 15 amino acids. This CDR3 reads CASSWGLAGANEQFF. CDR3 in DNA: TGTGCCAGCAGTTGGGGACTAGCGGGAGCCAATGAGCAGTTCTTC.

This chain uses TRBV30 with TRBJ2-1, with 12 bases lining up with TRBD2. CDR3 length: 15 residues. Germline-derived CDR1 and CDR2 are GTSNPN and SVGIG (reference sequence). J lost 8 bases, V lost 0 bases, and 5 bases had no gene match. DNA of the CDR3: TGTGCCTGGAGTGTCCTAGCGGGAGGGCCCGATGAGCAGTTCTTC. This codes for CAWSVLAGGPDEQFF.

V and J are TRBV7-2 and TRBJ2-1, with D hard to call. V was shortened by 9 bases and J by 9 bases, with 15 bases between the two germline ends. The CDR3 consists of 12 residues. CDR1 is SGHTA, CDR2 FQGNSA, per germline. CDR3 nucleotides: TGTGCCAGTATGGGCCGATCGATTGAGCAGTTCTTC. It is translated as CASMGRSIEQFF.